These T cell receptor beta chains were read from a single sample in a study of T-cell reconstitution after alpha-beta-depleted transplantation in children. TCRdb called the PCR reads again in MiXCR, with one record for every CDR3 protein. This table holds 670,000 or so distinct CDR3 sequences, around 13% found once. The source material was PBMCs, sampled before TCRalphabeta/CD19-depleted stem cell transplant. The origin of the receptors is a girl aged 2 to 10 with congenital amegakaryocytic thrombocytopenia, due to receive a stem cell transplant. The CDR3 runs from the conserved cysteine through the conserved F or W. Fields, in order: V gene, J gene, D gene, clone size, CDR3 DNA, CDR3 protein. The D gene is left open where the match is weak. The size entry is marked missing in some rows and otherwise reads once, few, many or a size class.

TRBV12-3/TRBV12-4	TRBJ2-2	-	-	TGTGCCAGCAGTTTCAGGGCGAAGGGTGGCGAGCTGTTTTTT	CASSFRAKGGELFF
TRBV12-3/TRBV12-4	TRBJ1-5	TRBD1	many	TGTGCCAGCAGCCCCGGGACAGGGGGCTACAGCAATCAGCCCCAGCATTTT	CASSPGTGGYSNQPQHF
TRBV20-1	TRBJ2-5	-	many	TGCAGTGCTAGAGATAGGAGAAGAAGGACAGCCCCCGTGGGGACCCAGTACTTC	CSARDRRRRTAPVGTQYF
TRBV20-1	TRBJ1-1	TRBD1	-	TGCAGTGCGGGGGGACAGGGCGGGCCTGAAGCTTTCTTT	CSAGGQGGPEAFF
TRBV29-1	TRBJ1-4	-	many	TGCAGCCCAACGGCGGGGCCCGGAGCTAATGAAAAACTGTTTTTT	CSPTAGPGANEKLFF
TRBV25-1	TRBJ2-7	TRBD1	-	TGTGCCAGCAGTGAAGGACAGGGTGTAGGGTACGAGCAGTACTTC	CASSEGQGVGYEQYF
TRBV12-5	TRBJ2-6	TRBD1	-	TGTGCTAGTGGTTTGGGGCCTTCGACAGGGATCCGTTTCTACTCTGGGGCCAACGTCCTGACTTTC	CASGLGPSTGIRFYSGANVLTF
TRBV5-1	TRBJ2-1	-	many	TGCGCCAGCAGCTTGGGGACAACCTACAATGAGCAGTTCTTC	CASSLGTTYNEQFF
TRBV20-1	TRBJ2-3	-	-	TGCTGTGCTAGAGATCAGGGCGGATACGCTAGCACAGATACGCAGTATTTT	CCARDQGGYASTDTQYF
TRBV5-1	TRBJ2-1	TRBD2	many	TGCGCCAGCAGCCTAAGCGGGAGGGTGTACAATGAGCAGTTCTTC	CASSLSGRVYNEQFF
TRBV12-3/TRBV12-4	TRBJ2-1	TRBD2	few	TGTGCCAGCAGTTTCGAGGGGACTAGCGGGATTCATGAGCAGTTCTTC	CASSFEGTSGIHEQFF